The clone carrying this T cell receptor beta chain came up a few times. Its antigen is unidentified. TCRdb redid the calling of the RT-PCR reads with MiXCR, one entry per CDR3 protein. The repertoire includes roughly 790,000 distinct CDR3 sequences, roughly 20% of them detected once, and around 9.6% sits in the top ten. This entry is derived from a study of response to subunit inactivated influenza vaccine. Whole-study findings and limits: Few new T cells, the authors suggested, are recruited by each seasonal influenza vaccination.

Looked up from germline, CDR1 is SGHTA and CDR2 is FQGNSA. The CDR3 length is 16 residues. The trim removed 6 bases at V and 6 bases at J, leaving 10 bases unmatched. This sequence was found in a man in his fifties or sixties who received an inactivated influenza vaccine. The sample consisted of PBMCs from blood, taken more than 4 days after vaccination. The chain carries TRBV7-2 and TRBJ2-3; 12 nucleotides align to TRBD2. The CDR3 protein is CASSLLGLAGRDTQYF. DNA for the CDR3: TGTGCCAGCAGTCTACTGGGACTAGCGGGCAGGGATACGCAGTATTTT. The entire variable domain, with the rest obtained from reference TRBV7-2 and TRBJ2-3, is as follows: GAGVSQSPSNKVTEKGKDVELRCDPISGHTALYWYRQSLGQGLEFLIYFQGNSAPDKSGLPSDRFSAERTGGSVSTLTIQRTQQEDSAVYLCASSLLGLAGRDTQYFGPGTRLTVL.